The 20 T cell receptor beta chains presented below share a single source sample, sequenced in a study of cytomegalovirus exposure and HLA in healthy donors. The PCR had 60 Vbeta and 13 Jbeta primers. The table came from immunoSEQ multiplex PCR; TCRdb's copy has only in-frame clones and leaves some out. The data hold fewer than 200,000 clones, with 87% observed a single time. Sequencing input: PBMCs. The origin of the receptors is a woman aged 25 to 45 in good health and CMV-seronegative.

CDR3 in DNA: TGTGCCAGCAGCAAGACAGCGGAAGCTTTCTTT. It codes for CASSKTAEAFF. The chain has TRBV7-2 and TRBJ1-1; TRBD1 is a possible D gene (5 bases). Deletions cut 5 bases from V and 8 bases from J, with 9 bases between. The CDR3 covers 11 residues. Looked up from germline, CDR1 is SGHTA and CDR2 is FQGNSA.

The chain uses TRBV4-1 and TRBJ2-2; D uncertain. Germline V gives CDR1 MGHRA, CDR2 YSYEKL. This CDR3 region has 16 residues. With 0 bases removed from V and 4 bases from J, the gap between germline ends came to 12 bases. CDR3 region: CASSQDPGSLTGELFF. DNA of the CDR3: TGCGCCAGCAGCCAAGATCCGGGTTCGCTCACCGGGGAGCTGTTTTTT.

Only a few counts were recorded for this clone. This chain uses TRBV6-6 with TRBJ1-5, with TRBD1 matching 7 bases. Germline V gene data show CDR1 as MNHNY and CDR2 as SVGAGI (reference sequence). This CDR3 comprises 14 residues. Unmatched junction bases numbered 7, after V lost 5 bases and J lost 6 bases. The DNA of the CDR3 is TGTGCCAGCAGTCTTAGACAGGGCGTTCAGCCCCAGCATTTT. This gives the protein CASSLRQGVQPQHF.

V is TRBV9 and J is TRBJ2-1; D is possibly TRBD2 (7 bases). CDR3 length: 16 amino acids. Trimming left V 3 bases short and J 1 base short, with 14 bases between. In germline, CDR1 is SGDLS, CDR2 YYNGEE. The CDR3 protein is CASSARRGGSYNEQFF. CDR3 in DNA: TGTGCCAGCAGCGCGCGAAGGGGGGGATCCTACAATGAGCAGTTCTTC.

V is TRBV9 and J is TRBJ1-1, with 8 nucleotides matching TRBD1. The CDR3 extends over 15 amino acids. Germline loops: CDR1 SGDLS, CDR2 YYNGEE. The J segment lost 3 bases and the V segment lost 2 bases, leaving 6 bases of the junction unmatched. The DNA for the CDR3 is TGTGCCAGCAGCGTTCCGACAGGGGCCCACACTGAAGCTTTCTTT. It is translated as CASSVPTGAHTEAFF. Filled out from reference TRBV9 and TRBJ1-1, the complete variable domain reads DSGVTQTPKHLITATGQRVTLRCSPRSGDLSVYWYQQSLDQGLQFLIQYYNGEERAKGNILERFSAQQFPDLHSELNLSSLELGDSALYFCASSVPTGAHTEAFFGQGTRLTVV.

The genes are TRBV15 and TRBJ1-3; D gene ambiguous. Trimming left V 3 bases short and J 1 base short, with 4 bases between. CDR3 length: 13 amino acids. Germline loops: CDR1 LNHNV, CDR2 YYDKDF (reference sequence). The CDR3 sequence: CATSRTSGNTIYF. CDR3 nucleotide sequence: TGTGCCACCAGCAGGACTTCTGGAAACACCATATATTTT.

V is TRBV30 and J is TRBJ1-5; D call uncertain. V was shortened by 3 bases and J by 2 bases, with 8 bases between the two germline ends. From germline, CDR1 is GTSNPN and CDR2 SVGIG (reference sequence). CDR3 length: 13 amino acids. The CDR3 nucleotides are TGTGCCTGGAGCGAGAGCGGCAATCAGCCCCAGCATTTT. Amino acids: CAWSESGNQPQHF.

The chain uses TRBV19 and TRBJ2-7; TRBD2 might be the D (5 bases). In germline, CDR1 is LNHDA, CDR2 SQIVND (reference sequence). V shed 5 bases and J shed 2 bases, with 16 bases lying between them. CDR3 size: 15 residues. In DNA form, the CDR3 reads TGTGCCAGTAGTCTGCGGGTGGAAGGGCCCTACGAGCAGTACTTC. This codes for CASSLRVEGPYEQYF.

This clone was counted a single time. The V gene is TRBV29-1, the J gene TRBJ2-3, with D possibly matching TRBD1 (6 bases). The length of the CDR3 is 13 residues. V lost 7 bases and J lost 1, with 12 bases in between. Germline V lookup: CDR1 SQVTM, CDR2 ANQGSEA. CDR3 nucleotide sequence: TGCAGCGACACGGGACACCGCACAGATACGCAGTATTTT. It specifies CSDTGHRTDTQYF.

In its sample, this clone was seen once. This chain uses TRBV4-1 with TRBJ2-1; D perhaps matches TRBD2 (5 bases). Germline lookup yields CDR1 MGHRA and CDR2 YSYEKL. This CDR3 region has 15 residues. The V end was cut by 0 bases, the J end by 9 bases, with 15 bases between. CDR3 in amino acids: CASSQDPLLVGEQFF. CDR3 DNA: TGCGCCAGCAGCCAAGATCCGCTACTAGTGGGTGAGCAGTTCTTC.

The chain is built from TRBV30 and TRBJ2-6, with D perhaps matching TRBD1 (5 bases). Germline loops: CDR1 GTSNPN, CDR2 SVGIG (reference sequence). V was clipped by 0 bases and J by 0 bases, with 15 bases between them. CDR3 size: 18 residues. CDR3 loop: CAWSVSRTPDSGANVLTF. DNA of the CDR3: TGTGCCTGGAGTGTTTCCCGGACACCGGACTCTGGGGCCAACGTCCTGACTTTC.

This chain links TRBV5-1 with TRBJ1-1; D is possibly TRBD1 (5 bases). The germline CDR1 and CDR2 sequences are SGHRS and YFSETQ. The CDR3 is 14 amino acids. Deletions cut 0 bases from V and 1 base from J, with 7 bases between. The CDR3 protein is CASSLVDRNTEAFF. The CDR3 nucleotides are TGCGCCAGCAGCTTGGTCGACAGGAACACTGAAGCTTTCTTT.

The chain employs TRBV7-3 and TRBJ2-1, with 11 nucleotides matching TRBD2. CDR1 and CDR2 from the germline V gene are SGHTA and FQGTGA. V shed 5 bases and J 0 bases; nucleotides not matched to a gene: 6. The CDR3 is 17 residues long. CDR3 sequence (DNA): TGTGCCAGCAGCCCTCAAGGGACTAGCGGCTCCTACAATGAGCAGTTCTTC. It encodes CASSPQGTSGSYNEQFF.

V gene TRBV18 combines with J gene TRBJ2-7, with unresolved D. CDR1 is KGHSH, CDR2 LQKENI, per germline. The CDR3 has 14 residues. V was clipped by 2 bases and J by 7 bases, with 15 bases between them. The CDR3, as DNA: TGTGCCAGCTCACCATCCGAGCTCCCTGAGGAGCAGTACTTC. Residues: CASSPSELPEEQYF.

This clone showed up just once. The rearrangement links TRBV11-2 to TRBJ2-5; 9 nucleotides line up with TRBD1. V trimming: 5 bases; J trimming: 5 bases; junction bases outside the gene matches: 18. The germline V gene encodes CDR1 SGHAT and CDR2 FQNNGV. This CDR3 region has 18 residues. The CDR3 DNA sequence: TGTGCCAGCAGCCGCAATTGGGGGACAGGGAATCTGGGGGAGACCCAGTACTTC. Translated: CASSRNWGTGNLGETQYF.

The rearrangement joins TRBV5-1 to TRBJ2-1; 8 nucleotides match TRBD2. V lost 1 base to trimming and J lost 10 bases; unmatched junction nucleotides: 7. Germline CDR1 and CDR2: SGHRS and YFSETQ. This CDR3 has 14 residues. CDR3 bases: TGCGCCAGCAGCTTGAGCGGGGGCTCACTGGAGCAGTTCTTC. This encodes CASSLSGGSLEQFF. The full variable domain, its missing parts supplied by reference TRBV5-1 and TRBJ2-1, is KAGVTQTPRYLIKTRGQQVTLSCSPISGHRSVSWYQQTPGQGLQFLFEYFSETQRNKGNFPGRFSGRQFSNSRSEMNVSTLELGDSALYLCASSLSGGSLEQFFGPGTRLTVL.

J is TRBJ2-5 and V is TRBV4-3; D remains ambiguous. This CDR3 contains 13 residues. V was pared by 2 bases and J by 2 bases, with 6 bases between. Germline assignment: CDR1 LGHNA and CDR2 YSLEER. The CDR3 here is CASSQSQQETQYF. The CDR3 DNA reads as TGCGCCAGCAGCCAATCCCAACAAGAGACCCAGTACTTC.

The J gene is TRBJ2-3, the V gene TRBV7-9, with D possibly matching TRBD2 (5 bases). V gave up 1 base and J gave up 0 bases, with 8 bases separating them. The germline V gene has CDR1 SEHNR and CDR2 FQNEAQ (reference sequence). The CDR3 covers 15 residues. Written as DNA, the CDR3 is TGTGCCAGCAGCTTAGGAAGGACTAGCACAGATACGCAGTATTTT. Its translation: CASSLGRTSTDTQYF.

CDR3 loop: CASSLVIRGLDGYTF. The CDR3 nucleotides read TGTGCCAGCAGCTTAGTGATCAGGGGGCTGGATGGCTACACCTTC. The rearrangement links TRBV6-5 to TRBJ1-2; 8 bases line up with TRBD1. Germline V lookup: CDR1 MNHEY, CDR2 SVGAGI. The CDR3 loop spans 15 amino acids. With V trimmed by 6 bases and J by 6 bases, 12 bases remained unmatched.

This chain joins TRBV27 and TRBJ2-3, with 10 bases aligning to TRBD2. Trimming cost V 7 bases and J 3 bases; bases outside gene matches: 7. The CDR3 has 15 residues. Germline values: CDR1 MNHEY, CDR2 SMNVEV (reference sequence). The CDR3 loop reads CASIAGTSVTDTQYF. Written as DNA, the CDR3 is TGTGCCAGCATCGCCGGGACTAGCGTGACAGATACGCAGTATTTT.